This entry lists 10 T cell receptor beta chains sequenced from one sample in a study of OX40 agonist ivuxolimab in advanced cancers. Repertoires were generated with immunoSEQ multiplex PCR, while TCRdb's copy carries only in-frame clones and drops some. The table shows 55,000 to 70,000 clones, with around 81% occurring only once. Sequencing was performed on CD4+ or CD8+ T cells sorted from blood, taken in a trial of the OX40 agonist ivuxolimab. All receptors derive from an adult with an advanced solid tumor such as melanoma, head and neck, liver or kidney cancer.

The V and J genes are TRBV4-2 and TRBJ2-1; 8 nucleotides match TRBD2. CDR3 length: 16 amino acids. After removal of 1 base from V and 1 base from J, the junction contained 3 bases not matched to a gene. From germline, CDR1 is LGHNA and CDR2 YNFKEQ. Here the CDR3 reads CASSQGGGGSYNEQFF. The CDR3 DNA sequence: TGTGCCAGCAGCCAAGGGGGCGGGGGGTCCTACAATGAGCAGTTCTTC.

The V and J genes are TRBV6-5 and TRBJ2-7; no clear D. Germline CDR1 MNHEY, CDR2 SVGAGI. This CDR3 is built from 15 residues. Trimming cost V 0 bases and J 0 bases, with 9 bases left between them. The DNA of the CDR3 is TGTGCCAGCAGTTACTCGAAGGCGGACTCCTACGAGCAGTACTTC. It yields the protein CASSYSKADSYEQYF.

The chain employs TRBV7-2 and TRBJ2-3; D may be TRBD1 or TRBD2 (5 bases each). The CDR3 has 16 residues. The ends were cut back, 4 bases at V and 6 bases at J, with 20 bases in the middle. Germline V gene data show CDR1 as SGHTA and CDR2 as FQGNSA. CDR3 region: CASSSQSRGAWDTQYF. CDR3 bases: TGTGCCAGCAGCTCTCAATCGAGGGGTGCTTGGGATACGCAGTATTTT.

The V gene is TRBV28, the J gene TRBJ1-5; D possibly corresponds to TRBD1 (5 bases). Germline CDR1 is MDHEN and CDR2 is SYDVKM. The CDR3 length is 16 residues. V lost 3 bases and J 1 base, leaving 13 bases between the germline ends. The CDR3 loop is CASSFLPGTSNQPQHF. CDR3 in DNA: TGTGCCAGCAGTTTCCTACCCGGGACGAGCAATCAGCCCCAGCATTTT.

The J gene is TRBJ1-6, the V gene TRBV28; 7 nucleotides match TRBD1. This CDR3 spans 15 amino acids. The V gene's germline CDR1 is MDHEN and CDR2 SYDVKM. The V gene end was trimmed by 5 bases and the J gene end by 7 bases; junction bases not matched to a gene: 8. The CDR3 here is CASSGGTEPNSPLHF. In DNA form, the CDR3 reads TGTGCCAGCAGTGGAGGGACAGAACCAAATTCACCCCTCCACTTT.

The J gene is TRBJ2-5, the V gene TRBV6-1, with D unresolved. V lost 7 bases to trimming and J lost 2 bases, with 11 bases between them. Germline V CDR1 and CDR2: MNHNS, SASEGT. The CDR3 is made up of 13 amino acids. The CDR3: CASIDNRQETQYF. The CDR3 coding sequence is TGTGCCAGCATTGACAACCGACAAGAGACCCAGTACTTC.

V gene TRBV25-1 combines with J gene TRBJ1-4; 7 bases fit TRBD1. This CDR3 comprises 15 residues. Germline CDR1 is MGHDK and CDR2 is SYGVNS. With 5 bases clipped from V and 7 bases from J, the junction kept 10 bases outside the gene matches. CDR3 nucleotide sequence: TGTGCCAGCAGTCCACAGGGGATAAGTCTTGAAAAACTGTTTTTT. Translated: CASSPQGISLEKLFF.

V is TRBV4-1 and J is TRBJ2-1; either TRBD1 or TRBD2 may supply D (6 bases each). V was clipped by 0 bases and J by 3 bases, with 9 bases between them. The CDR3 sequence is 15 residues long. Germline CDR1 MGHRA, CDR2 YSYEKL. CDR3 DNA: TGCGCCAGCAGCCAAGAAGGGGGGATCTACAATGAGCAGTTCTTC. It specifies CASSQEGGIYNEQFF.

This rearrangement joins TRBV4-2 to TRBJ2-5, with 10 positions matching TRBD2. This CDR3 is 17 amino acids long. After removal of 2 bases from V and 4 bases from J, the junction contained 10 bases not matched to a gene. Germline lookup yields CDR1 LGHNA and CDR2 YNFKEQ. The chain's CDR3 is CASSQPGLASGRETQYF. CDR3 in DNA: TGTGCCAGCAGCCAACCCGGTTTGGCTAGCGGGAGAGAGACCCAGTACTTC.

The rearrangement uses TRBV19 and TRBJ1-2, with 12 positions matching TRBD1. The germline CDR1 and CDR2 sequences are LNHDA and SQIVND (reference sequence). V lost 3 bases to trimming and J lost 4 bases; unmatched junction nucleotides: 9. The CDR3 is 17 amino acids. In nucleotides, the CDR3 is TGTGCCAGTAGTATTCGGGACAGGGGGCGCCGGAGCTATGGCTACACCTTC. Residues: CASSIRDRGRRSYGYTF.